This T cell receptor beta chain came from a study of shared clonotypes between healthy human individuals. CD45RO-negative, CCR7-selected cells formed the naive CD8 fraction, which excluded terminally differentiated effector memory CD45RA+ cells. Libraries were prepared by immunoSEQ multiplex PCR; TCRdb keeps only in-frame clonotypes and omits some of them. The repertoire includes about 2 million clones, roughly 94% of them detected once, and 1.1% sits in the top ten. V was clipped by 4 bases and J by 6 bases; unmatched bases: 9. The CDR3 length is 15 residues. The germline CDR1 and CDR2 sequences are MGHRA and YSYEKL. General study points: Large depth notwithstanding, sorted-subset sequencing proved incomplete by rarefaction.

A note on this clone: Antigen: not known.

This receptor was taken from a man aged 18 to 30 in good health. This chain uses TRBV4-1 with TRBJ2-3, with TRBD1 matching 8 bases. The sample taken for sequencing was naive CD8+ T cells sorted from blood. Written as DNA, the CDR3 is TGCGCCAGCAGCCGGACAGGGCCTCTGCCGGATACGCAGTATTTT. Translated, it gives CASSRTGPLPDTQYF.